These 30 T cell receptor beta chains came from one sample sequenced in a study of identical twins. TCRdb reprocessed the 5' RACE reads via MiXCR and lists one record per CDR3 protein. Here the sample spans 410,000 or so distinct CDR3 sequences, 15% to 20% being singletons. Input material: naive T cells sorted from blood. All receptors derive from a man aged 50 or older in good health.

This clonotype showed up just a few times. The chain joins TRBV20-1 to TRBJ1-6; TRBD1 is a possible D gene (5 bases). Germline V gene data show CDR1 as DFQATT and CDR2 as SNEGSKA (reference sequence). CDR3 size: 14 residues. V shed 6 bases and J shed 8 bases, with 17 bases lying between them. CDR3 DNA: TGCAGTGCACGGGACGGAAGTCTCTATTCACCCCTCCACTTT. Amino acids: CSARDGSLYSPLHF.

This clonotype has at least ten counts. The V and J genes are TRBV20-1 and TRBJ2-3; D not resolved. The CDR3 length is 16 residues. Germline loops: CDR1 DFQATT, CDR2 SNEGSKA (reference sequence). V was clipped by 3 bases and J by 7 bases, with 23 bases between them. This chain's CDR3 is CSASGSSSGYTNTQYF. CDR3 DNA sequence: TGCAGTGCTAGTGGCTCCTCGTCCGGTTATACGAATACGCAGTATTTT.

The V gene is TRBV25-1, the J gene TRBJ2-1, with D possibly being TRBD1 or TRBD2 (5 bases each). The V end was cut by 1 base, the J end by 9 bases, with 10 bases between. Germline V gene lookup returns CDR1 MGHDK and CDR2 SYGVNS. The CDR3 runs to 13 residues. CDR3 in DNA: TGTGCCAGCAGTGAATTACCGAGGGGTGAGCAGTTCTTC. Translated, it gives CASSELPRGEQFF.

This clonotype was found many times. The chain employs TRBV4-3 and TRBJ2-3, with TRBD2 matching over 8 bases. The germline V gene has CDR1 LGHNA and CDR2 YSLEER. The J segment lost 8 bases and the V segment lost 0 bases, leaving 4 bases of the junction unmatched. This CDR3 has 14 residues. The CDR3 DNA reads TGCGCCAGCAGCCAAGACGGGAGGGCCGGTACGCAGTATTTT. This encodes CASSQDGRAGTQYF.

This clonotype was seen a handful of times. The genes are TRBV11-1 and TRBJ2-3, with 9 bases that match TRBD2. The V gene end was trimmed by 5 bases and the J gene end by 0 bases; junction bases not matched to a gene: 12. The CDR3 length is 18 residues. Germline lookup yields CDR1 SGHAT and CDR2 FQDESV (reference sequence). In DNA form, the CDR3 reads TGTGCCAGCAGCCATAGTACTAGCGGGTCATTTAGCACAGATACGCAGTATTTT. It codes for CASSHSTSGSFSTDTQYF.

This clonotype was detected only a few times. The V gene is TRBV6-2 or TRBV6-3, the J gene TRBJ1-1, with 8 bases matching TRBD1. Trimming cost V 6 bases and J 0 bases; bases outside gene matches: 9. Germline values: CDR1 MNHEY, CDR2 SVGEGT. CDR3 length: 16 residues. In nucleotides, the CDR3 is TGTGCCAGCAGAGACTACACAGGGGGTTTGAACACTGAAGCTTTCTTT. Protein: CASRDYTGGLNTEAFF.

This clonotype was counted at least ten times. The CDR3 protein is CASSWFGTDQETQYF. CDR3 DNA sequence: TGTGCCAGCAGCTGGTTTGGGACAGACCAAGAGACCCAGTACTTC. The chain recombines TRBV11-2 with TRBJ2-5; 7 bases fit TRBD1. CDR1 and CDR2 (germline): SGHAT, FQNNGV. The CDR3 covers 15 residues. V was pared by 4 bases and J by 0 bases, with 5 bases of the junction left unmatched. Variable domain in full (rest from reference TRBV11-2 and TRBJ2-5): EAGVAQSPRYKIIEKRQSVAFWCNPISGHATLYWYQQILGQGPKLLIQFQNNGVVDDSQLPKDRFSAERLKGVDSTLKIQPAKLEDSAVYLCASSWFGTDQETQYFGPGTRLLVL.

The sample holds a few counts of this clonotype. This chain links TRBV3-1 with TRBJ2-7, with 14 bases lining up with TRBD2. Germline V gene lookup returns CDR1 LGHDT and CDR2 YNNKEL (reference sequence). Unmatched junction bases numbered 7, after V lost 0 bases and J lost 6 bases. This CDR3 comprises 17 residues. The CDR3 is CASSQDGLGTSGGEQYF. CDR3 DNA: TGTGCCAGCAGCCAAGATGGTTTGGGGACTAGCGGGGGCGAGCAGTACTTC.

Only a few counts were recorded for this clonotype. The chain carries TRBV18 and TRBJ2-5; D may match TRBD1 or TRBD2 (5 bases each). Deletions cut 4 bases from V and 5 bases from J, with 14 bases between. Per germline, CDR1 KGHSH and CDR2 LQKENI. The CDR3 has 14 residues. CDR3 sequence reads: CASSLRDPAETQYF. For the CDR3, the DNA is TGTGCCAGCTCACTTCGGGACCCCGCGGAGACCCAGTACTTC.

This clonotype was counted only a few times. The chain carries TRBV4-3 and TRBJ2-7; 10 bases are shared with TRBD2. In germline, CDR1 is LGHNA, CDR2 YSLEER. V was clipped by 0 bases and J by 3 bases; unmatched bases: 8. This CDR3 has 17 residues. The CDR3 loop reads CASSQEGPLAGIYEQYF. The CDR3 nucleotides read TGCGCCAGCAGCCAAGAGGGACCACTAGCGGGAATCTACGAGCAGTACTTC.

This clonotype was observed a few times. V and J are TRBV6-5 and TRBJ2-1; TRBD2 matches 8 bases. The CDR3 loop spans 15 amino acids. The V and J ends lost 4 bases and 7 bases, in that order; junction bases with no gene match: 9. Germline V gene sequence: CDR1 MNHEY, CDR2 SVGAGI. CDR3 coding DNA: TGTGCCAGCAGTTCCACGGCGGGGGGCTATAATGAGCAGTTCTTC. It specifies CASSSTAGGYNEQFF.

At least ten counts were recorded for this clonotype. The rearrangement links TRBV12-3 or TRBV12-4 to TRBJ2-4; D remains unclear. The length of the CDR3 is 14 residues. Trimming removed 3 bases at V and 4 bases at J, with 10 bases between. The CDR3 DNA reads as TGTGCCAGCAGTTTCCCCCTCAGGAAAAACATTCAGTACTTC. Amino acid sequence: CASSFPLRKNIQYF.

This clonotype was seen more than once but under ten times. This chain uses TRBV5-6 with TRBJ2-1; perhaps TRBD1 as D (5 bases). V gave up 2 bases and J gave up 6 bases, with 12 bases separating them. In germline, CDR1 is SGHDT, CDR2 YYEEEE. There are 14 residues in the CDR3. DNA for the CDR3: TGTGCCAGCAGCTTTCCAGGGTCATTCAATGAGCAGTTCTTC. Translation gives CASSFPGSFNEQFF. Together with reference TRBV5-6 and TRBJ2-1, the CDR3 gives the full variable domain: DAGVTQSPTHLIKTRGQQVTLRCSPKSGHDTVSWYQQALGQGPQFIFQYYEEEERQRGNFPDRFSGHQFPNYSSELNVNALLLGDSALYLCASSFPGSFNEQFFGPGTRLTVL.

This clonotype was found many times. This chain uses TRBV4-2 with TRBJ2-4; TRBD2 matches at 8 bases. Per germline, CDR1 LGHNA and CDR2 YNFKEQ. The ends lost 0 bases at V and 1 base at J; junction bases unmatched: 8. The CDR3 has 18 amino acids. The CDR3 nucleotides are TGTGCCAGCAGCCAAGAGGCGCCGGCTAGCGGGGCCAAAAACATTCAGTACTTC. It encodes CASSQEAPASGAKNIQYF.

There are many counts of this clonotype. The chain uses TRBV20-1 and TRBJ2-5; D assignment may be TRBD1 or TRBD2 (6 bases each). The CDR3 has 14 amino acids. CDR1 is DFQATT and CDR2 is SNEGSKA in the germline V gene (reference sequence). V dropped 3 bases and J dropped 5 bases, with 16 bases sitting between them. The CDR3 sequence is CSASRGIAGETQYF. The CDR3 region has the DNA TGCAGTGCTAGCAGGGGCATTGCGGGGGAGACCCAGTACTTC.

The rearrangement uses TRBV28 and TRBJ2-7; 7 bases align to TRBD1. The V segment lost 1 base and the J segment 1 base; nucleotides outside the gene matches: 1. This CDR3 contains 14 residues. Germline CDR1 is MDHEN and CDR2 is SYDVKM. CDR3: CASSLLGQSYEQYF. CDR3 nucleotide sequence: TGTGCCAGCAGTTTATTGGGACAGTCCTACGAGCAGTACTTC.

This clonotype appeared a few times. The CDR3 sequence is CASSSLGQVRRDEQFF. In DNA, the CDR3 is TGTGCCAGCAGCTCGCTAGGGCAGGTGCGAAGGGATGAGCAGTTCTTC. The chain employs TRBV11-2 and TRBJ2-1, with unresolved D. V was clipped by 4 bases and J by 8 bases, with 21 bases between them. CDR3 length equals 16 residues. Germline V lookup: CDR1 SGHAT, CDR2 FQNNGV.

This clonotype was seen only once. V and J are TRBV4-3 and TRBJ2-4, with D tentatively TRBD1 or TRBD2 (5 bases each). Trimming stripped 0 bases from V and 1 base from J, with 10 bases between. This CDR3 is built from 16 residues. Germline values: CDR1 LGHNA, CDR2 YSLEER. This chain's CDR3 is CASSQDLRDAKNIQYF. The CDR3 DNA reads TGCGCCAGCAGCCAAGATCTAAGGGACGCCAAAAACATTCAGTACTTC.

This clonotype was detected ten times or more. DNA for the CDR3: TGTGCCAGCAGTTTCGTAGCGGGCACAGATACGCAGTATTTT. This sequence encodes CASSFVAGTDTQYF. The chain combines TRBV6-5 with TRBJ2-3, with D possibly TRBD2 on 6 matching bases. V dropped 4 bases and J dropped 1 base, with 9 bases sitting between them. This CDR3 contains 14 residues. Germline V CDR1 and CDR2: MNHEY, SVGAGI.

V gene TRBV7-2 combines with J gene TRBJ2-7, with 7 bases identical to TRBD1. The J segment lost 2 bases and the V segment lost 5 bases, leaving 6 bases of the junction unmatched. This CDR3 has 14 amino acids. Germline V gives CDR1 SGHTA, CDR2 FQGNSA. The CDR3 sequence is CASSIRQGPYEQYF. CDR3 sequence (DNA): TGTGCCAGCAGCATAAGACAGGGCCCCTACGAGCAGTACTTC.

The rearrangement uses TRBV5-1 and TRBJ2-7, with D possibly TRBD2 on 6 matching bases. The germline gives CDR1 SGHRS, CDR2 YFSETQ. Between the trimmed V and J ends, which lost 0 bases and 6 bases, there was a span of 10 bases. The CDR3 runs to 13 residues. The DNA for the CDR3 is TGCGCCAGCAGCTTGGAGGAGGGCGCCGAGCAGTACTTC. Translation: CASSLEEGAEQYF. The full variable domain, in which reference TRBV5-1 and TRBJ2-7 provide the parts outside the CDR3, is KAGVTQTPRYLIKTRGQQVTLSCSPISGHRSVSWYQQTPGQGLQFLFEYFSETQRNKGNFPGRFSGRQFSNSRSEMNVSTLELGDSALYLCASSLEEGAEQYFGPGTRLTVT.

This clonotype came up many times. The chain has TRBV12-3 or TRBV12-4 and TRBJ1-6; D is possibly TRBD1 (5 bases). This CDR3 has 12 amino acids. V shed 5 bases and J shed 19 bases, with 18 bases lying between them. The CDR3 region is CASSKTAPPWHF. As DNA, the CDR3 is TGTGCCAGCAGTAAGACAGCTCCTCCTTGGCACTTT.

There are many counts of this clonotype. This chain connects TRBV4-2 to TRBJ1-3; no firm D call. Looked up from germline, CDR1 is LGHNA and CDR2 is YNFKEQ. This CDR3 contains 16 residues. Trimming took 0 bases from V and 0 from J, leaving 9 bases between them. The DNA for the CDR3 is TGTGCCAGCAGCCAAGACCGTTCGATCTCTGGAAACACCATATATTTT. It yields the protein CASSQDRSISGNTIYF.

This clonotype appeared a few times. CDR3 nucleotide sequence: TGCAGCGTTCGAATTCGAGGCACTGAAGCTTTCTTT. This codes for CSVRIRGTEAFF. The chain links TRBV29-1 to TRBJ1-1; no reliable D call. This CDR3 has 12 residues. The germline V gene encodes CDR1 SQVTM and CDR2 ANQGSEA. V dropped 5 bases and J dropped 4 bases, with 11 bases sitting between them.

This clonotype was detected a few times. The chain recombines TRBV7-2 with TRBJ2-3; no firm D call. V was cut by 5 bases and J by 4 bases, with 10 bases left in between. Germline V lookup: CDR1 SGHTA, CDR2 FQGNSA. The CDR3 totals 13 residues. The CDR3 spells CASSPYWPDTQYF. CDR3 coding DNA: TGTGCCAGCAGCCCCTATTGGCCAGATACGCAGTATTTT.

This clonotype was seen at least ten times. J is TRBJ2-7 and V is TRBV20-1, with a possible D match to TRBD1 (6 bases). CDR1 and CDR2 (germline): DFQATT, SNEGSKA (reference sequence). V was cut by 5 bases and J by 1 base, with 18 bases left in between. This CDR3 spans 15 amino acids. The CDR3 loop is CSAPSRGRGSYEQYF. As DNA, the CDR3 is TGCAGTGCTCCCTCAAGGGGGAGAGGATCCTACGAGCAGTACTTC.

The chain has TRBV7-2 and TRBJ2-1, with TRBD2 matching over 8 bases. J gave up 5 bases and V 3 bases, and 12 bases lay outside the gene matches. There are 17 residues in the CDR3. Germline loops: CDR1 SGHTA, CDR2 FQGNSA. CDR3 sequence reads: CASSLPLGYGRDNEQFF. The CDR3 DNA is TGTGCCAGCAGCTTGCCCTTGGGGTACGGGAGGGACAATGAGCAGTTCTTC.

There are a few counts of this clonotype. The rearrangement joins TRBV21-1 to TRBJ2-1; the table's D gene call, TRBD1, was not cross checked with the DNA. TRBV21-1 is termed a pseudogene. The CDR3 has 15 amino acids. CDR3 protein: CASSKLGSGQDEQFF. DNA of the CDR3: TGTGCCAGCAGCAAGTTAGGGTCAGGGCAAGATGAGCAGTTCTTC.

This sequence joins TRBV6-6 and TRBJ1-2, with a weak D call TRBD1 (5 bases). CDR1 is MNHNY, CDR2 SVGAGI, per germline (reference sequence). This CDR3 is 13 amino acids long. Trimming left V 9 bases short and J 7 bases short, with 18 bases between. This CDR3 reads CASTLGGGSGYTF. The CDR3 coding sequence is TGTGCCAGTACCCTTGGGGGAGGTTCTGGCTACACCTTC.

This rearrangement joins TRBV4-1 to TRBJ2-5; no clear D gene. CDR1 MGHRA and CDR2 YSYEKL come from the germline V gene. V was trimmed by 0 bases and J by 10 bases, leaving 15 bases between them. The CDR3 sequence is 14 residues long. The chain's CDR3 is CASSQDETTKGQYF. Written as DNA, the CDR3 is TGCGCCAGCAGCCAAGATGAAACCACCAAGGGCCAGTACTTC.